This T cell receptor beta chain was found in a study of T cell responses to AZD1222 COVID-19 vaccine. The data were produced by immunoSEQ multiplex PCR, yet TCRdb's version contains in-frame clones alone and is incomplete. The data hold approximately 190,000 clones, with 90% to 95% observed a single time. The CDR3 runs 14 residues. Trimming cost V 0 bases and J 7 bases, with 12 bases left between them. Germline CDR1 is LNHNV and CDR2 is YYDKDF (reference sequence). Specimen: peripheral blood, collected 28 days after the second AZD1222 dose. This TCR came from an adult who received the AZD1222 COVID-19 vaccine. This chain links TRBV15 with TRBJ1-2; D remains ambiguous. The CDR3 region is CATSRDLRNLGYTF. The CDR3 DNA sequence: TGTGCCACCAGCAGAGATCTGAGAAACCTTGGCTACACCTTC.